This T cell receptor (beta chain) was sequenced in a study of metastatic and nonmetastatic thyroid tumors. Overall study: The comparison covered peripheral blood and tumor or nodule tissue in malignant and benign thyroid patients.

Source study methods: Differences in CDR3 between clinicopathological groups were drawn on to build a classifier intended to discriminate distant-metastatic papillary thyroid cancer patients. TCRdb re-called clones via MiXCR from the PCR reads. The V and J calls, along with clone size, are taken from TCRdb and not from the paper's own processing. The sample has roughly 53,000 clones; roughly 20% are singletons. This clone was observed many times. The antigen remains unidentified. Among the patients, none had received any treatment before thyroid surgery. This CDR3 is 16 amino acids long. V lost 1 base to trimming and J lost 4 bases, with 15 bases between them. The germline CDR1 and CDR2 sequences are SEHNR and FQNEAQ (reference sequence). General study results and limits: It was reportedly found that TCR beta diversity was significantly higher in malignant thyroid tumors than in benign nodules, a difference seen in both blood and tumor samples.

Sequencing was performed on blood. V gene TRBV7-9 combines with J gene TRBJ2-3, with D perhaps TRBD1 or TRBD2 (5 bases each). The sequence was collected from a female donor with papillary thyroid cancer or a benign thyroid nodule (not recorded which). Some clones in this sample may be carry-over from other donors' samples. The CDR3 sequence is CASSLVAGSGADTQYF. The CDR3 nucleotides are TGTGCCAGCAGCTTAGTAGCAGGGAGCGGCGCAGATACGCAGTATTTT.